The 32 T cell receptor beta chains reported below all come from one sample, sequenced in a study of T cell responses to AZD1222 COVID-19 vaccine. Clones were sequenced by immunoSEQ multiplex PCR, and TCRdb holds only the in-frame ones, with some missing. Of about 180,000 clones in the sample, approximately 90% are singletons; the top ten hold roughly 26%. This sample comprised peripheral blood, obtained 28 days after the second AZD1222 dose. The receptors shown here come from an adult who received the AZD1222 COVID-19 vaccine.

V usage is TRBV24-1 and J usage is TRBJ2-1, with 7 bases that match TRBD2. The ends lost 5 bases at V and 2 bases at J; junction bases unmatched: 5. Germline V gives CDR1 KGHDR, CDR2 SFDVKD. This CDR3 has 15 residues. Written as DNA, the CDR3 is TGTGCCACCAGTGGAGCTGGGACTACCTACAATGAGCAGTTCTTC. Protein product: CATSGAGTTYNEQFF.

The CDR3 bases are TGTGCCAGCAGCTCCTCAGGGAGCAAAAACATTCAGTACTTC. Its protein product is CASSSSGSKNIQYF. This chain links TRBV7-3 with TRBJ2-4; D tentatively fits TRBD1 or TRBD2 (5 bases each). The germline V gene encodes CDR1 SGHTA and CDR2 FQGTGA. The length of the CDR3 is 14 residues. Trimming took 4 bases from V and 3 from J, leaving 10 bases between them.

The chain uses TRBV5-4 and TRBJ2-5; no reliable D call. Germline values: CDR1 SGHNT, CDR2 YYREEE (reference sequence). V was clipped by 0 bases and J by 1 base, with 10 bases between them. CDR3 length: 15 residues. In DNA form, the CDR3 reads TGTGCCAGCAGCTTGGAACCCGGGTCCCAAGAGACCCAGTACTTC. Translating gives CASSLEPGSQETQYF.

The chain is built from TRBV15 and TRBJ1-1; perhaps TRBD1 as D (6 bases). Per germline, CDR1 LNHNV and CDR2 YYDKDF (reference sequence). The CDR3 has 15 amino acids. Trimming stripped 0 bases from V and 4 bases from J, with 12 bases between. CDR3 residues: CATSRDLVGGTEAFF. The CDR3 DNA follows: TGTGCCACCAGCAGAGATCTCGTAGGGGGCACTGAAGCTTTCTTT. Variable domain in full (rest from reference TRBV15 and TRBJ1-1): DAMVIQNPRYQVTQFGKPVTLSCSQTLNHNVMYWYQQKSSQAPKLLFHYYDKDFNNEADTPDNFQSRRPNTSFCFLDIRSPGLGDTAMYLCATSRDLVGGTEAFFGQGTRLTVV.

The chain recombines TRBV2 with TRBJ2-3; D may be TRBD1 (6 bases). The V end lost 2 bases, the J end lost 2 bases, and 17 bases lay between the germline ends. This CDR3 is built from 17 residues. Germline V gene sequence: CDR1 SNHLY, CDR2 FYNNEI. The CDR3 sequence: CASSEQGLAPSTDTQYF. CDR3 in DNA: TGTGCCAGCAGTGAACAGGGGTTAGCGCCCTCCACAGATACGCAGTATTTT. Combining the CDR3 with reference TRBV2 and TRBJ2-3 gives the whole variable domain EPEVTQTPSHQVTQMGQEVILRCVPISNHLYFYWYRQILGQKVEFLVSFYNNEISEKSEIFDDQFSVERPDGSNFTLKIRSTKLEDSAMYFCASSEQGLAPSTDTQYFGPGTRLTVL.

The V gene is TRBV5-4, the J gene TRBJ1-5; the D is unclear. Trimming shortened V by 0 bases and J by 8 bases, and 9 bases separated the two germline ends. There are 13 residues in the CDR3. Germline V gives CDR1 SGHNT, CDR2 YYREEE (reference sequence). This chain's CDR3 is CASSLGGLKPQHF. For the CDR3, the DNA is TGTGCCAGCAGCTTGGGCGGCCTGAAGCCCCAGCATTTT.

The chain links TRBV2 to TRBJ2-1; no firm D call. In germline, CDR1 is SNHLY, CDR2 FYNNEI. This CDR3 has 13 amino acids. V lost 2 bases and J 5 bases, leaving 7 bases between the germline ends. CDR3 amino acids: CASSEREDNEQFF. The CDR3 coding sequence is TGTGCCAGCAGTGAAAGGGAAGACAATGAGCAGTTCTTC. Supplemented by reference TRBV2 and TRBJ2-1, the full variable domain reads EPEVTQTPSHQVTQMGQEVILRCVPISNHLYFYWYRQILGQKVEFLVSFYNNEISEKSEIFDDQFSVERPDGSNFTLKIRSTKLEDSAMYFCASSEREDNEQFFGPGTRLTVL.

The chain links TRBV6-5 to TRBJ1-1; D call uncertain. Germline V gene data show CDR1 as MNHEY and CDR2 as SVGAGI. The CDR3 extends over 12 amino acids. V dropped 4 bases and J dropped 5 bases, with 8 bases sitting between them. Here the CDR3 DNA reads TGTGCCAGCAGTTTCGGGAGTACTGAAGCTTTCTTT. It specifies CASSFGSTEAFF.

This clone was recorded a few times. The V call is TRBV28, the J call TRBJ2-7; TRBD2 matches 12 bases. The V and J ends lost 5 bases and 4 bases, in that order; junction bases with no gene match: 9. The CDR3 runs 16 residues. Germline CDR1 is MDHEN and CDR2 is SYDVKM. The CDR3 region has the DNA TGTGCCAGCAGTGCGCCGACTAGCGGGAGAGTTTACGAGCAGTACTTC. Protein product: CASSAPTSGRVYEQYF.

CDR3 residues: CASSLSVTRGPHYEQYF. CDR3 sequence (DNA): TGTGCCAGCAGTTTATCAGTGACAAGGGGACCCCACTACGAGCAGTACTTC. This chain connects TRBV28 to TRBJ2-7, with D possibly being TRBD1 or TRBD2 (5 bases each). Per germline, CDR1 MDHEN and CDR2 SYDVKM. This CDR3 comprises 17 residues. V was pared by 1 base and J by 3 bases, with 19 bases between.

This chain links TRBV7-9 with TRBJ1-2; D call uncertain. CDR3 size: 12 residues. Trimming shortened V by 3 bases and J by 8 bases, and 10 bases separated the two germline ends. Per germline, CDR1 SEHNR and CDR2 FQNEAQ (reference sequence). CDR3 residues: CASSLTGGGYTF. The DNA for the CDR3 is TGTGCCAGCAGCTTGACGGGCGGCGGCTACACCTTC.

The chain recombines TRBV6-2 or TRBV6-3 with TRBJ2-7, with D perhaps matching TRBD1 (6 bases). Germline V lookup: CDR1 MNHEY, CDR2 SVGEGT. Between the trimmed V and J ends, which lost 5 bases and 5 bases, there was a span of 13 bases. The CDR3 has 13 amino acids. CDR3 DNA sequence: TGTGCCAGCAGTCGGACAGAATTACACGAGCAGTACTTC. This translates into CASSRTELHEQYF.

V usage is TRBV4-2 and J usage is TRBJ1-4; D uncertain. Germline V gene data show CDR1 as LGHNA and CDR2 as YNFKEQ. V shed 3 bases and J shed 7 bases, with 12 bases lying between them. The CDR3 consists of 14 residues. In DNA, the CDR3 is TGTGCCAGCAGCCAGGTCCGGCGTTCTGAAAAACTGTTTTTT. Protein product: CASSQVRRSEKLFF.

V and J are TRBV4-3 and TRBJ2-3; D possibly corresponds to TRBD1 (6 bases). Germline V gene data show CDR1 as LGHNA and CDR2 as YSLEER. Trimming left V 3 bases short and J 1 base short, with 14 bases between. The CDR3 has 16 residues. In DNA, the CDR3 is TGCGCCAGCAGCCAGGGTTCAGGGGCGCGCACAGATACGCAGTATTTT. Residues: CASSQGSGARTDTQYF.

The chain links TRBV24-1 to TRBJ2-1, with TRBD2 identical over 14 bases. CDR1 is KGHDR, CDR2 SFDVKD, per germline. V shed 7 bases, J shed 6 bases, and the junction held 7 bases outside the gene matches. CDR3 length equals 16 residues. The CDR3 protein is CATSISGLAGANEQFF. DNA of the CDR3: TGTGCCACCAGCATCTCGGGACTAGCGGGAGCCAATGAGCAGTTCTTC.

V usage is TRBV18 and J usage is TRBJ2-2; unclear D gene. Germline CDR1 and CDR2: KGHSH and LQKENI. The V end was cut by 0 bases, the J end by 3 bases, with 5 bases between. The CDR3 runs 14 residues. DNA of the CDR3: TGTGCCAGCTCACCACCGTGGGACACCGGGGAGCTGTTTTTT. This codes for CASSPPWDTGELFF.

The chain uses TRBV27 and TRBJ2-7, with 8 bases identical to TRBD2. This CDR3 has 19 amino acids. V was pared by 6 bases and J by 0 bases, with 19 bases of the junction left unmatched. Germline V gene lookup returns CDR1 MNHEY and CDR2 SMNVEV (reference sequence). The CDR3 nucleotides are TGTGCCAGCAGAAGGACCATAGCGGGATTGCGAACCAGCTCCTACGAGCAGTACTTC. Protein sequence: CASRRTIAGLRTSSYEQYF.

The chain joins TRBV2 to TRBJ2-5; 8 bases are shared with TRBD1. Germline trimming cut 7 bases from V and 2 bases from J; bases unmatched to any gene: 3. The germline gives CDR1 SNHLY, CDR2 FYNNEI. This CDR3 contains 13 residues. The CDR3 loop is CASNRGEQETQYF. The CDR3 DNA reads as TGTGCCAGCAACAGGGGGGAGCAAGAGACCCAGTACTTC.

The genes are TRBV28 and TRBJ2-1, with D maybe TRBD2 (6 bases). Germline values: CDR1 MDHEN, CDR2 SYDVKM. Trimming left V 6 bases short and J 7 bases short, with 19 bases between. CDR3 size: 15 residues. CDR3 bases: TGTGCCAGCAGGGGGGAGTTTTTTGCGGGGAATGAGCAGTTCTTC. As protein: CASRGEFFAGNEQFF.

This clone was found a few times. The chain couples TRBV28 to TRBJ2-2; D unclear. V was clipped by 2 bases and J by 4 bases, with 11 bases between them. The CDR3 consists of 15 residues. Germline assignment: CDR1 MDHEN and CDR2 SYDVKM. CDR3 sequence (DNA): TGTGCCAGCAGTTTACAGACACCCGGCACCGGGGAGCTGTTTTTT. Protein product: CASSLQTPGTGELFF.

The chain joins TRBV29-1 to TRBJ2-4; a possible D gene is TRBD1 (5 bases). CDR1 is SQVTM and CDR2 is ANQGSEA in the germline V gene. There are 15 residues in the CDR3. Trimming left V 3 bases short and J 3 bases short, with 15 bases between. CDR3 in amino acids: CSVEDPTVIKNIQYF. In DNA form, the CDR3 reads TGCAGCGTTGAGGACCCGACAGTTATCAAAAACATTCAGTACTTC. Supplemented by reference TRBV29-1 and TRBJ2-4, the full variable domain reads SAVISQKPSRDICQRGTSLTIQCQVDSQVTMMFWYRQQPGQSLTLIATANQGSEATYESGFVIDKFPISRPNLTFSTLTVSNMSPEDSSIYLCSVEDPTVIKNIQYFGAGTRLSVL.

This chain joins TRBV5-1 and TRBJ1-5, with 7 nucleotides matching TRBD1. V trimming: 0 bases; J trimming: 7 bases; junction bases outside the gene matches: 7. CDR1 is SGHRS, CDR2 YFSETQ, per germline. The CDR3 covers 15 residues. This CDR3 reads CASSLGQGGVQPQHF. Here the CDR3 DNA reads TGCGCCAGCAGCTTGGGACAGGGAGGGGTACAGCCCCAGCATTTT.

The chain couples TRBV6-5 to TRBJ1-4, with TRBD1 identical over 7 bases. Germline CDR1 is MNHEY and CDR2 is SVGAGI. The length of the CDR3 is 13 residues. V trimming: 6 bases; J trimming: 5 bases; junction bases outside the gene matches: 3. CDR3 sequence: CASRQGPNEKLFF. The CDR3 nucleotides read TGTGCCAGCAGACAGGGGCCCAATGAAAAACTGTTTTTT.

In this sample, this clone turned up a few times. The chain links TRBV21-1 to TRBJ2-7; the DNA was not used to check the table's D call, TRBD2. TRBV21-1 is given as a pseudogene. The CDR3 consists of 16 residues. The chain's CDR3 is CASSRRPAGGPLEQYF. The CDR3 nucleotides read TGTGCCAGCAGCAGGCGTCCAGCGGGGGGCCCTCTGGAGCAGTACTTC.

The rearrangement links TRBV7-9 to TRBJ2-7, with D unclear. Germline V gene lookup returns CDR1 SEHNR and CDR2 FQNEAQ (reference sequence). The CDR3 loop spans 14 amino acids. Trimming left V 1 base short and J 5 bases short, with 12 bases between. The CDR3 DNA reads as TGTGCCAGCAGCTTAGGGGCAACACGGGACGAGCAGTACTTC. This sequence encodes CASSLGATRDEQYF.

V is TRBV7-2 and J is TRBJ2-5; 8 nucleotides align to TRBD2. The germline V gene encodes CDR1 SGHTA and CDR2 FQGNSA. This CDR3 comprises 17 residues. Trimming at V came to 0 bases and at J to 5 bases, leaving 11 bases not matched to a gene. Here the CDR3 reads CASSLARGSGSLETQYF. CDR3 sequence (DNA): TGTGCCAGCAGCTTAGCGAGAGGAAGCGGGAGCCTGGAGACCCAGTACTTC.

This clone was detected only a few times. The chain couples TRBV19 to TRBJ2-1; 7 bases are a match to TRBD1. The V gene end was trimmed by 10 bases and the J gene end by 0 bases; junction bases not matched to a gene: 9. The germline V gene has CDR1 LNHDA and CDR2 SQIVND (reference sequence). The CDR3 sequence is 15 residues long. CDR3: CATTIDRASYNEQFF. The CDR3 nucleotides are TGTGCCACTACCATTGACAGGGCCTCCTACAATGAGCAGTTCTTC.

This sequence joins TRBV28 and TRBJ2-7, with 12 nucleotides matching TRBD2. Germline loops: CDR1 MDHEN, CDR2 SYDVKM. This CDR3 is built from 14 residues. Losses at the gene ends were 1 base for V and 7 bases for J; bases not matched to a gene: 2. CDR3 residues: CASSLFGTSGEQYF. CDR3 coding DNA: TGTGCCAGCAGTTTATTCGGGACTAGCGGGGAGCAGTACTTC.

The chain joins TRBV28 to TRBJ1-2; possible D gene TRBD1, 6 bases. V was cut by 10 bases and J by 7 bases, with 19 bases left in between. Germline values: CDR1 MDHEN, CDR2 SYDVKM. CDR3 size: 13 residues. The CDR3 spells CATRTPGVAGYTF. The CDR3 bases are TGTGCCACCAGGACCCCAGGGGTGGCTGGCTACACCTTC.

This chain uses TRBV28 with TRBJ2-2, with D unclear. With 8 bases removed from V and 2 bases from J, the gap between germline ends came to 9 bases. Per the germline V gene, CDR1 is MDHEN and CDR2 is SYDVKM. This CDR3 comprises 13 residues. The CDR3 reads CASLKGNTGELFF. In DNA, the CDR3 is TGTGCCAGCTTGAAAGGCAACACCGGGGAGCTGTTTTTT.

The chain carries TRBV19 and TRBJ1-5; D is undetermined. Looked up from germline, CDR1 is LNHDA and CDR2 is SQIVND (reference sequence). The length of the CDR3 is 15 residues. V shed 8 bases and J shed 0 bases, with 14 bases lying between them. CDR3 loop: CASRLAIYSNQPQHF. DNA for the CDR3: TGTGCCAGTCGCCTTGCAATTTATAGCAATCAGCCCCAGCATTTT.

The gene calls are TRBV7-9 and TRBJ1-3; D remains unclear. Germline V lookup: CDR1 SEHNR, CDR2 FQNEAQ (reference sequence). CDR3 length equals 15 residues. Trimming took 6 bases from V and 0 from J, leaving 12 bases between them. The CDR3 sequence: CASSRTDLSGNTIYF. CDR3 bases: TGTGCCAGCAGTCGAACAGACCTCTCTGGAAACACCATATATTTT.